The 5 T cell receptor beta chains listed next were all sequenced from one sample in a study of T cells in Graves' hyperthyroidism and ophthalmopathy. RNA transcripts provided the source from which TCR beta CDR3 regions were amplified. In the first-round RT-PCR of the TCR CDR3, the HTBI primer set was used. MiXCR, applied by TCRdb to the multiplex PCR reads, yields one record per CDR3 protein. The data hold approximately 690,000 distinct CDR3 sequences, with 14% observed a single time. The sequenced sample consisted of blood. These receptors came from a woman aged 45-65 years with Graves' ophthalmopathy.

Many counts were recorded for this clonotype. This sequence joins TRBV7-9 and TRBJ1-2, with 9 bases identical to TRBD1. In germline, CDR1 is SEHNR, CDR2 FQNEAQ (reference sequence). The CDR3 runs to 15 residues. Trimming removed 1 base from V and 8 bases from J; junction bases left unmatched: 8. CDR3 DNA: TGTGCCAGCAGCTTAGGCCCGGACAGGGGAGGCGGCTACACCTTC. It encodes CASSLGPDRGGGYTF.

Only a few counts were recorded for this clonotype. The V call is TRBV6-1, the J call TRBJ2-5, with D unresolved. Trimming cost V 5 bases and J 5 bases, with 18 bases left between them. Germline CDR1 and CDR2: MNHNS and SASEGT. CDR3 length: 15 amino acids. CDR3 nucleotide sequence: TGTGCCAGCAGTCAACCAAGGTCCCAGGCGGAGACCCAGTACTTC. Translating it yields CASSQPRSQAETQYF.

The DNA for the CDR3 is TGTGCCAGCAGCCAATCCGGGACTAGCGGGAGAGGGGATACGCAGTATTTT. This codes for CASSQSGTSGRGDTQYF. The rearrangement joins TRBV7-3 to TRBJ2-3; 14 bases line up with TRBD2. The CDR3 contains 17 residues. The ends lost 5 bases at V and 6 bases at J; junction bases unmatched: 10. Germline-derived CDR1 and CDR2 are SGHTA and FQGTGA.

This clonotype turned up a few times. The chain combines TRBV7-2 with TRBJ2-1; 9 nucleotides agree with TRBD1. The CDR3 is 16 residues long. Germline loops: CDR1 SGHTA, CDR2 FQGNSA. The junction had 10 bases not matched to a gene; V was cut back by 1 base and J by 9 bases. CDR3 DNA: TGTGCCAGCAGCTTAGGAGTTGGGACAGGGCTTAGTGAGCAGTTCTTC. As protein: CASSLGVGTGLSEQFF.

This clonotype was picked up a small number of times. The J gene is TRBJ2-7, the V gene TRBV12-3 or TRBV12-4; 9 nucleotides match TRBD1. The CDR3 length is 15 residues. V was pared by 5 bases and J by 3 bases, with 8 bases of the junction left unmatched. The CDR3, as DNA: TGTGCCAGCAGTCTCGGGACAGGGAAATTCTACGAGCAGTACTTC. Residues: CASSLGTGKFYEQYF.